This T cell receptor beta chain was found in a study of blood T cell repertoires in COVID-19. Study details: Sites in the United States, Italy and Spain provided acute and convalescent COVID-19 samples. PBMCs, B-cell-depleted T cells, or T cells were the source of the cDNA or gDNA that made up the material.

CDR1 is SGHRS, CDR2 YFSETQ, per germline. V shed 0 bases and J 6 bases; nucleotides not matched to a gene: 3. The CDR3 has 14 residues. As to this clone: The sample contains more than one DNA sequence encoding this CDR3.

Original processing notes: Amplification from reference gene primers served as the basis for estimated nucleated cell counts. Clones were sequenced by immunoSEQ multiplex PCR, and TCRdb holds only the in-frame ones, with some missing. That table gives V, J and clone size, and the DNA gave D and trimming. Of 180,000 or so clones in the sample, 88% were seen once. The sequenced sample was peripheral blood. The chain links TRBV5-1 to TRBJ1-5, with TRBD1 matching 7 bases. This clonotype was sampled from a woman in her twenties or thirties with acute or convalescent COVID-19. The CDR3 nucleotides read TGCGCCAGCAGCTTGGAAGGGGGCGGTCAGCCCCAGCATTTT. Protein product: CASSLEGGGQPQHF. Together with reference TRBV5-1 and TRBJ1-5, the CDR3 gives the full variable domain: KAGVTQTPRYLIKTRGQQVTLSCSPISGHRSVSWYQQTPGQGLQFLFEYFSETQRNKGNFPGRFSGRQFSNSRSEMNVSTLELGDSALYLCASSLEGGGQPQHFGDGTRLSIL.